This is a list of T cell receptor beta chains from one sample in a study of T cell responses to AZD1222 COVID-19 vaccine. Sequencing was performed with immunoSEQ multiplex PCR; in TCRdb, only in-frame clones are kept and a portion is missing. The table records tens of thousands of clones, roughly nine tenths of them present only once. Sample: peripheral blood, taken on day 0 of AZD1222 vaccination. The receptors originated from an adult in good health. The CDR3 runs from the conserved cysteine through the conserved F or W. Fields, in order: clone size, V gene, J gene, D gene, CDR3 DNA, CDR3 protein. D genes are given only for firm matches. Not all rows give a size; the values are once, few, many and, for expanded clones, a class.

>NA|TRBV28|TRBJ1-5|TRBD1
TGTGCCAGCACCGGGACAGGGGGACAGGGAATTAGGAATCAGCCCCAGCATTTT
CASTGTGGQGIRNQPQHF
>NA|TRBV29-1|TRBJ1-6|TRBD1
TGCAGCGCTCGGACAGGGGGCTTGAATTCACCCCTCCACTTT
CSARTGGLNSPLHF
>NA|TRBV7-9|TRBJ2-2|NA
TGTGCCAGCAGCTTAGTAGGGTTGGACACCGGGGAGCTGTTTTTT
CASSLVGLDTGELFF
>NA|TRBV19|TRBJ1-1|NA
TGTGCCAGTAGTATCCCGGGACACGGGAACACTGAAGCTTTCTTT
CASSIPGHGNTEAFF
>once|TRBV4-2|TRBJ1-5|NA
TGTGCCAGCAGCCAAGGACAGCCAGGGTCAAGTCAGCCCCAGCATTTT
CASSQGQPGSSQPQHF
>NA|TRBV7-9|TRBJ1-4|NA
TGTGCCAGCAGCTTAGTGAAGGGAAATAATGAAAAACTGTTTTTT
CASSLVKGNNEKLFF
>NA|TRBV2|TRBJ1-6|NA
TGTGCCAGCAGACTAATCCAGAACACCCTCCACTTT
CASRLIQNTLHF
>NA|TRBV3-1/TRBV3-2|TRBJ2-3|TRBD1
TGTGCCAGCAGCCCCGGACAGGGCGGAGATACGCAGTATTTT
CASSPGQGGDTQYF
>few|TRBV6-5|TRBJ2-2|NA
TGTGCCAGCAGTTACTCTGGGCTAGCCGGCGGGGAGCTGTTTTTT
CASSYSGLAGGELFF
>NA|TRBV29-1|TRBJ2-2|NA
TGCAGCGCCGCGGGGCGGGATAACACCGGGGAGCTGTTTTTT
CSAAGRDNTGELFF
>once|TRBV11-2|TRBJ1-6|NA
TGTGCCAGCAGCTTAGATTCCCGGAGAACCAATTCACCCCTCCACTTT
CASSLDSRRTNSPLHF
>NA|TRBV5-4|TRBJ1-1|NA
TGTGCCAGCAGCTTCCGCGCGACGAACACTGAAGCTTTCTTT
CASSFRATNTEAFF
>NA|TRBV15|TRBJ2-3|TRBD2
TGTGCCACCAGCAGAGATCCCAAGACTAGCCCATCCGCAAATACGCAGTATTTT
CATSRDPKTSPSANTQYF
>NA|TRBV27|TRBJ1-1|NA
TGTGCCAGCAGTTTGGTTGCGCAGGCCAACACTGAAGCTTTCTTT
CASSLVAQANTEAFF
>once|TRBV27|TRBJ1-1|NA
TGTGCCAGCAGTTCGAACATGAACACTGAAGCTTTCTTT
CASSSNMNTEAFF
>NA|TRBV7-2|TRBJ1-5|TRBD1
TGTGCCAGCAGCGGGGGACAGGGATTCGGGCAGCCCCAGCATTTT
CASSGGQGFGQPQHF
>NA|TRBV18|TRBJ2-1|NA
TGTGCCAGCTCACCACCACCAGAAAATGAGCAGTTCTTC
CASSPPPENEQFF
>NA|TRBV19|TRBJ2-3|TRBD1
TGTGCCAGTAGTATACAGGGGGGCACAGATACGCAGTATTTT
CASSIQGGTDTQYF
>NA|TRBV19|TRBJ1-4|NA
TGTGCCAGTAGTATAGGTCACAGCACTAATGAAAAACTGTTTTTT
CASSIGHSTNEKLFF
>few|TRBV7-8|TRBJ2-7|TRBD2
TGTGCCAGCAGCTTAGCGGTAGCGGGGAGCTCCTACGAGCAGTACTTC
CASSLAVAGSSYEQYF
>NA|TRBV10-1|TRBJ2-7|NA
TGCGCCAGCAGTGAGTCGATCCAGGGGTGGTACGAGCAGTACTTC
CASSESIQGWYEQYF
>NA|TRBV28|TRBJ2-7|NA
TGTGCCAGCAGTTTAACATCCTACGAGCAGTACTTC
CASSLTSYEQYF
>NA|TRBV28|TRBJ2-7|TRBD2
TGTGCCAGCAAGACGGCGGGAGGGTCCTACGAGCAGTACTTC
CASKTAGGSYEQYF
>NA|TRBV13|TRBJ1-6|NA
TGTGCCAGCAGCCCTCGGGAGGGCCAACCACCCCTCCACTTT
CASSPREGQPPLHF
>NA|TRBV7-9|TRBJ1-6|NA
TGTGCCAGCAGCCCTCAAGGGGCGGCCCGGAATTCACCCCTCCACTTT
CASSPQGAARNSPLHF
>NA|TRBV14|TRBJ1-2|NA
TGTGCCAGCAGCCCAAACGAGAGAGTTAGAGAATACTTC
CASSPNERVREYF
>once|TRBV10-3|TRBJ2-1|TRBD2
TGTGCCATCAGTCCGACTAGCGGGGAGTACAATGAGCAGTTCTTC
CAISPTSGEYNEQFF
>NA|TRBV28|TRBJ1-6|NA
TGTGCCAGCAGTTTATGGTCGGGGGTCGGGACATATAATTCACCCCTCCACTTT
CASSLWSGVGTYNSPLHF
>NA|TRBV9|TRBJ2-1|TRBD2
TGTGCCAGCAGCGTACTAGCGGGGACGGGGTACAATGAGCAGTTCTTC
CASSVLAGTGYNEQFF
>NA|TRBV27|TRBJ2-7|NA
TGTGCCAGCAGTCTAGCGCGGAGCTCCTACGAGCAGTACTTC
CASSLARSSYEQYF
>NA|TRBV29-1|TRBJ2-1|NA
TGCAGCGTTGCCCCAGTAAATGAGCAGTTCTTC
CSVAPVNEQFF
>NA|TRBV7-8|TRBJ2-7|TRBD1
TGTGCCAGCAGCGTAGACCTGGGACAGGGGTCTGAGCAGTACTTC
CASSVDLGQGSEQYF
>NA|TRBV6-5|TRBJ1-4|NA
TGTGCCGGCGGACGGGGGGGAGAGGGTCTGTTTTTT
CAGGRGGEGLFF
>NA|TRBV14|TRBJ2-3|NA
TGTGCCAGCAGCCAAGACGGGCATAGCACAGATACGCAGTATTTT
CASSQDGHSTDTQYF
>NA|TRBV10-3|TRBJ1-1|NA
TGTGCCATCAGTGAGTTGGACCGCCACACTGAAGCTTTCTTT
CAISELDRHTEAFF
>NA|TRBV7-9|TRBJ1-1|TRBD1
TGTGCCAGCAGCCCCCCGACAGGGAGGGGTACTGAAGCTTTCTTT
CASSPPTGRGTEAFF
>NA|TRBV29-1|TRBJ2-2|NA
TGCAGCGTTCTCAACGCCGGGGAGCTGTTTTTT
CSVLNAGELFF
>once|TRBV7-8|TRBJ2-5|TRBD1
TGTGCCAGCAGCGCCGGGACAGCTCAAGAGACCCAGTACTTC
CASSAGTAQETQYF
>NA|TRBV7-9|TRBJ1-2|TRBD1
TGTGCCAGCAGCTTAGACACGACAGGGGTGGGCTATGGCTACACCTTC
CASSLDTTGVGYGYTF
>NA|TRBV6-1|TRBJ1-5|NA
TGTGCCAGCAGTGAAGGGGGGGCGCGGAATCAGCCCCAGCATTTT
CASSEGGARNQPQHF
>NA|TRBV7-9|TRBJ1-1|TRBD1
TGTGCCAGCAGCTTAGATGGGACAGAACAAGAAGCTTTCTTT
CASSLDGTEQEAFF
>NA|TRBV11-1|TRBJ2-5|NA
TGTGCCAGCAGCTTAGGGCTTTTGGGGGGCGTTGAGACCCAGTACTTC
CASSLGLLGGVETQYF
>NA|TRBV6-1|TRBJ2-7|NA
TGTGCCAGCAGTGAATGGTGGGGGGCCTACGAGCAGTACTTC
CASSEWWGAYEQYF
>NA|TRBV6-2/TRBV6-3|TRBJ1-5|NA
TGTGCCAGCAGTTTTTACGAGGGGGACACCGGGCACCCCCAGCATTTT
CASSFYEGDTGHPQHF
>once|TRBV5-8|TRBJ1-1|NA
TGTGCCAGCAGCACGGAGGGCACTGAAGCTTTCTTT
CASSTEGTEAFF
>NA|TRBV30|TRBJ2-1|TRBD2
TGTGCCTGGAGTACGGGGGGGCTCTTC
CAWSTGGLF
>once|TRBV12-3/TRBV12-4|TRBJ2-7|NA
TGTGCCAGCAGTCGAGAGGATACCTACGAGCAGTACTTC
CASSREDTYEQYF
>NA|TRBV10-3|TRBJ2-2|NA
TGTGCCATCAGCGGGCCCCTCGGGAACACCGGGGAGCTGTTTTTT
CAISGPLGNTGELFF
>once|TRBV3-1/TRBV3-2|TRBJ1-1|TRBD1
TGTGCCAGCCTTTTACAGGGGGCGAACACTGAAGCTTTCTTT
CASLLQGANTEAFF
>NA|TRBV5-1|TRBJ1-4|NA
TGCGCCAGCAGCTCCGGCCACAGTGCAACTAATGAAAAACTGTTTTTT
CASSSGHSATNEKLFF
>NA|TRBV3-1/TRBV3-2|TRBJ1-2|NA
TGTGCCAGCAGCCCGAGGGGGTCGGGCGGATATGGCTACACCTTC
CASSPRGSGGYGYTF
>NA|TRBV2|TRBJ1-3|NA
TGTGCCAGCAGTGAAGAGCGGGTGGTTGGAAACACCATATATTTT
CASSEERVVGNTIYF
>NA|TRBV5-1|TRBJ1-3|NA
TGCGCCAGCAGCTACGGGGATAGCTCTGGAAACACCATATATTTT
CASSYGDSSGNTIYF
>NA|TRBV19|TRBJ1-5|NA
TGTGCCAGTAGATTTCAAACCGGACGGAGCTATAGCAATCAGCCCCAGCATTTT
CASRFQTGRSYSNQPQHF
>NA|TRBV6-6|TRBJ1-1|NA
TGTGCCAGCAGTTCAGGACGGGCTAACACTGAAGCTTTCTTT
CASSSGRANTEAFF
>NA|TRBV6-5|TRBJ1-5|NA
TGTGCCAGCGGCCCGTCACAGGGATTTCCGCCCCAGCATTTT
CASGPSQGFPPQHF
>NA|TRBV11-2|TRBJ2-7|TRBD2
TGTGCCAGCAGCTTAGATCGTAGCGGGGGGTCGCACGAGCAGTACTTC
CASSLDRSGGSHEQYF
>NA|TRBV15|TRBJ1-2|NA
TGTGCCACCAGCAGAGGCGGGACAACCTGGACGGGCTACACCTTC
CATSRGGTTWTGYTF
>NA|TRBV7-9|TRBJ1-1|NA
TGTGCCAGCAGCCCGCCCCCCGCAGGTAAGGGGCCTGAAGCTTTCTTT
CASSPPPAGKGPEAFF